These 21 T cell receptor beta chains originate from one sample sequenced in a study of blood T cell repertoires in COVID-19 (dated by TCRdb to between 2020 and 2021). The protocol used for the library was the immunoSEQ multiplex PCR assay. Here the immuneACCESS table is served through TCRdb, limited to in-frame sequences with V and J called. Missing clones are a known gap in these copies; in checked studies unresolved V genes cover under half, and the rest lacks a known reason. This sample holds 150,000 to 200,000 clones; around 72% were observed only once. The ten largest clones add up to 3% of the sample. The sequencing input was peripheral blood. Receptors originate from a woman aged 80 or over with acute or convalescent COVID-19.

This clone was seen a few times. The chain couples TRBV29-1 to TRBJ2-3; tentatively, D is TRBD2 (6 bases). Germline V CDR1 and CDR2: SQVTM, ANQGSEA. Trimming removed 3 bases at V and 7 bases at J, with 17 bases between. The CDR3 loop spans 14 amino acids. The CDR3 region is CSVERGSTGNTQYF. Here the CDR3 DNA reads TGCAGCGTTGAGCGGGGATCGACGGGAAATACGCAGTATTTT.

CDR3 sequence: CASSPGVDRADRNQPQHF. CDR3 sequence (DNA): TGTGCCAGCTCACCAGGGGTCGACAGGGCGGATCGCAATCAGCCCCAGCATTTT. The chain recombines TRBV18 with TRBJ1-5; 7 positions agree with TRBD1. The CDR3 runs 18 residues. The V and J ends lost 2 bases and 2 bases, in that order; junction bases with no gene match: 12. Germline CDR1 is KGHSH and CDR2 is LQKENI. Complete variable domain (other parts from reference TRBV18 and TRBJ1-5): NAGVMQNPRHLVRRRGQEARLRCSPMKGHSHVYWYRQLPEEGLKFMVYLQKENIIDESGMPKERFSAEFPKEGPSILRIQQVVRGDSAAYFCASSPGVDRADRNQPQHFGDGTRLSIL.

V gene TRBV5-4 combines with J gene TRBJ1-2; 10 nucleotides match TRBD1. The CDR3 runs 14 residues. The V and J ends lost 2 bases and 5 bases, in that order; junction bases with no gene match: 3. Germline V lookup: CDR1 SGHNT, CDR2 YYREEE (reference sequence). In nucleotides, the CDR3 is TGTGCCAGCAGCTTATTGGACAGGGGGTATGGCTACACCTTC. Amino acid sequence: CASSLLDRGYGYTF.

The gene calls are TRBV7-2 and TRBJ1-6; D is possibly TRBD1 (6 bases). Trimming left V 5 bases short and J 10 bases short, with 12 bases between. The CDR3 is 13 residues long. The germline CDR1 and CDR2 sequences are SGHTA and FQGNSA. The CDR3 bases are TGTGCCAGCAGCCTACAGGGCCGATCACCCCTCCACTTT. Translation: CASSLQGRSPLHF.

The table lists this clone with a count of one. The chain is built from TRBV19 and TRBJ1-4, with a tentative D call TRBD1 (6 bases). The CDR3 is 16 residues long. Per germline, CDR1 LNHDA and CDR2 SQIVND (reference sequence). The V and J ends lost 3 bases and 6 bases respectively, with 17 bases between them. CDR3 nucleotide sequence: TGTGCCAGTAGTATGGTTGGGAACAGGGCCTATGAAAAACTGTTTTTT. This gives the protein CASSMVGNRAYEKLFF.

This chain uses TRBV7-9 with TRBJ1-2, with no clear D. Deletions cut 5 bases from V and 7 bases from J, with 17 bases between. The CDR3 covers 14 residues. The germline CDR1 and CDR2 sequences are SEHNR and FQNEAQ (reference sequence). CDR3 DNA: TGTGCCAGCAGCCGCGGGCAGGACCAAGGTGGCTACACCTTC. This encodes CASSRGQDQGGYTF.

The chain joins TRBV5-8 to TRBJ1-5; tentatively, D is TRBD1 (5 bases). Trimming removed 2 bases from V and 3 bases from J, with 12 bases in between. Germline CDR1 and CDR2: SGHTS and YDEGEE. CDR3 length: 15 amino acids. The CDR3 reads CASSFPQALNQPQHF. In nucleotides, the CDR3 is TGTGCCAGCAGCTTTCCACAGGCCCTCAATCAGCCCCAGCATTTT.

The chain is built from TRBV6-5 and TRBJ2-7, with 14 bases matching TRBD2. J lost 3 bases, V lost 4 bases, and 2 bases had no gene match. The CDR3 loop spans 15 amino acids. Germline V gene sequence: CDR1 MNHEY, CDR2 SVGAGI. The CDR3 coding sequence is TGTGCCAGCAGTTTTGGACTAGCGGGGGGCTACGAGCAGTACTTC. It encodes CASSFGLAGGYEQYF.

This chain joins TRBV5-1 and TRBJ2-7; 11 bases line up with TRBD2. There are 18 residues in the CDR3. The V and J ends lost 9 bases and 3 bases, in that order; junction bases with no gene match: 20. Germline CDR1 SGHRS, CDR2 YFSETQ. The CDR3 is CANPKTSGAPHYGYEQYF. As DNA, the CDR3 is TGCGCCAACCCTAAGACTAGCGGGGCCCCCCACTACGGCTACGAGCAGTACTTC. Full variable domain (rest looked up from reference TRBV5-1 and TRBJ2-7): KAGVTQTPRYLIKTRGQQVTLSCSPISGHRSVSWYQQTPGQGLQFLFEYFSETQRNKGNFPGRFSGRQFSNSRSEMNVSTLELGDSALYLCANPKTSGAPHYGYEQYFGPGTRLTVT.

This CDR3 reads CASRIKTGRGFF. In DNA, the CDR3 is TGTGCCAGCAGGATCAAGACAGGGAGAGGTTTCTTT. The chain combines TRBV28 with TRBJ1-1; TRBD1 aligns across 7 bases. The CDR3 is 12 amino acids. Germline CDR1 is MDHEN and CDR2 is SYDVKM. Trimming cost V 6 bases and J 13 bases; bases outside gene matches: 11.

The chain links TRBV28 to TRBJ1-4; D may be TRBD1 (6 bases). Germline V lookup: CDR1 MDHEN, CDR2 SYDVKM. V lost 5 bases to trimming and J lost 1 base, with 17 bases between them. The CDR3 totals 17 residues. In DNA, the CDR3 is TGTGCCAGCAGTCTCCGGGACATATTCCTAACTAATGAAAAACTGTTTTTT. Translation gives CASSLRDIFLTNEKLFF.

The V and J genes are TRBV29-1 and TRBJ2-3, with TRBD1 matching over 10 bases. V shed 7 bases and J 4 bases; nucleotides not matched to a gene: 11. The CDR3 is made up of 15 amino acids. The germline V gene has CDR1 SQVTM and CDR2 ANQGSEA. The CDR3 DNA is TGCAGCGCCGTAGGTTTGGGACAGGGGTCAGATACGCAGTATTTT. Translating gives CSAVGLGQGSDTQYF.

V gene TRBV30 combines with J gene TRBJ2-7, with 7 bases fitting TRBD2. V was pared by 1 base and J by 0 bases, with 3 bases of the junction left unmatched. Per the germline V gene, CDR1 is GTSNPN and CDR2 is SVGIG (reference sequence). CDR3 length: 14 amino acids. The CDR3 is CAWSAGLLSYEQYF. The CDR3 DNA is TGTGCCTGGAGTGCGGGACTACTCTCCTACGAGCAGTACTTC.

This clone was seen a single time. The chain recombines TRBV7-2 with TRBJ2-2, with 9 bases lining up with TRBD1. With V trimmed by 5 bases and J by 3 bases, 10 bases remained unmatched. This CDR3 has 17 amino acids. Germline V gives CDR1 SGHTA, CDR2 FQGNSA. CDR3 protein: CASSPIGTGLYTGELFF. In DNA, the CDR3 is TGTGCCAGCAGCCCGATCGGGACAGGGTTATACACCGGGGAGCTGTTTTTT. The full variable domain, with the rest looked up from reference TRBV7-2 and TRBJ2-2, is GAGVSQSPSNKVTEKGKDVELRCDPISGHTALYWYRQSLGQGLEFLIYFQGNSAPDKSGLPSDRFSAERTGGSVSTLTIQRTQQEDSAVYLCASSPIGTGLYTGELFFGEGSRLTVL.

The chain employs TRBV19 and TRBJ1-3, with 7 bases lining up with TRBD1. After removal of 3 bases from V and 1 base from J, the junction contained 9 bases not matched to a gene. The germline gives CDR1 LNHDA, CDR2 SQIVND (reference sequence). The CDR3 covers 17 residues. The CDR3 sequence: CASSIGSGGSSGNTIYF. The CDR3, as DNA: TGTGCCAGTAGTATTGGGTCAGGGGGTTCTTCTGGAAACACCATATATTTT.

This clone has more than one count but fewer than ten. The chain couples TRBV5-1 to TRBJ2-1; TRBD2 agrees at 10 bases. This CDR3 comprises 13 residues. Germline lookup yields CDR1 SGHRS and CDR2 YFSETQ. V lost 6 bases to trimming and J lost 6 bases; unmatched junction nucleotides: 3. The CDR3 is CASTLAGVNEQFF. The CDR3 DNA sequence: TGCGCCAGCACCCTAGCGGGAGTCAATGAGCAGTTCTTC.

This chain links TRBV25-1 with TRBJ2-2; D uncertain. Germline V gene data show CDR1 as MGHDK and CDR2 as SYGVNS. The CDR3 extends over 12 amino acids. The ends were cut back, 5 bases at V and 6 bases at J, with 7 bases in the middle. The CDR3, as DNA: TGTGCCAGCAGTCCTGTATCCGGGGAGCTGTTTTTT. It yields the protein CASSPVSGELFF.

The rearrangement links TRBV7-3 to TRBJ1-1; tentative D call: TRBD1 (6 bases). Germline V CDR1 and CDR2: SGHTA, FQGTGA. Trimming took off 3 bases at V and 3 bases at J, with 8 bases between the two ends. The CDR3 totals 13 residues. The CDR3 nucleotides read TGTGCCAGCAGCTTCTCAGGGGACACTGAAGCTTTCTTT. Its protein product is CASSFSGDTEAFF.

The chain joins TRBV18 to TRBJ2-1; 7 positions match TRBD2. J gave up 5 bases and V 2 bases, and 9 bases lay outside the gene matches. Germline V gene lookup returns CDR1 KGHSH and CDR2 LQKENI. This CDR3 is 16 amino acids long. CDR3 region: CASSPTPGGLNNEQFF. The CDR3 bases are TGTGCCAGCTCACCAACCCCGGGAGGACTCAACAATGAGCAGTTCTTC. Looking up the rest from reference TRBV18 and TRBJ2-1 gives the full variable domain: NAGVMQNPRHLVRRRGQEARLRCSPMKGHSHVYWYRQLPEEGLKFMVYLQKENIIDESGMPKERFSAEFPKEGPSILRIQQVVRGDSAAYFCASSPTPGGLNNEQFFGPGTRLTVL.

The V call is TRBV28, the J call TRBJ1-1; the D is unclear. The CDR3 spans 14 residues. CDR1 and CDR2 from the germline V gene are MDHEN and SYDVKM. V lost 6 bases, J lost 0 bases, and 11 bases lay in between. DNA of the CDR3: TGTGCCAGCAGATCGATGCGGATGAACACTGAAGCTTTCTTT. Protein sequence: CASRSMRMNTEAFF. Based on the CDR3 plus reference TRBV28 and TRBJ1-1, the full variable domain is DVKVTQSSRYLVKRTGEKVFLECVQDMDHENMFWYRQDPGLGLRLIYFSYDVKMKEKGDIPEGYSVSREKKERFSLILESASTNQTSMYLCASRSMRMNTEAFFGQGTRLTVV.

The chain is built from TRBV7-2 and TRBJ2-2; D call uncertain. Germline V gene sequence: CDR1 SGHTA, CDR2 FQGNSA. The CDR3 is 14 amino acids. Trimming cost V 1 base and J 4 bases, with 7 bases left between them. CDR3 sequence reads: CASSLELRTGELFF. The CDR3 DNA reads as TGTGCCAGCAGCTTAGAACTGCGCACCGGGGAGCTGTTTTTT.